The 5 T cell receptor beta chains reported below all come from one sample, sequenced in a study of blood T cells in healthy people across ages. With a J-beta primer mix and a sample-barcoded 5' primer, a second PCR ran 7 to 11 cycles. TCRdb called the 5' RACE reads again in MiXCR, with one record for every CDR3 protein. The table has 600,000 to 850,000 distinct CDR3 sequences, more than 40% seen once. Sequenced input: blood. The receptors were gathered from a woman aged 60-75 years in good health.

This clonotype showed up just a few times. The J gene is TRBJ2-7, the V gene TRBV6-5; 7 bases agree with TRBD2. The CDR3 consists of 14 residues. The V gene end was trimmed by 3 bases and the J gene end by 3 bases; junction bases not matched to a gene: 5. From germline, CDR1 is MNHEY and CDR2 SVGAGI. The CDR3 region is CASSYASGDYEQYF. In DNA, the CDR3 is TGTGCCAGCAGTTATGCTAGCGGAGACTACGAGCAGTACTTC.

To note about this clonotype: Its ends do not fully match the called genes, so a read error is possible. V usage is TRBV3-1 and J usage is TRBJ1-6; perhaps TRBD1 as D (6 bases). CDR3 length: 15 amino acids. The germline V gene encodes CDR1 LGHDT and CDR2 YNNKEL (reference sequence). The CDR3 DNA is TGTGCCAGCAGCCCAACAGGGATCTCAAATTCACCCCCCCACTTT. This codes for CASSPTGISNSPPHF.

The chain recombines TRBV18 with TRBJ2-7; possible D gene TRBD1, 5 bases. The CDR3 spans 17 residues. Trimming pared 0 bases from V and 3 bases from J, leaving 18 bases between. Germline V gene lookup returns CDR1 KGHSH and CDR2 LQKENI. This CDR3 is CASSPPGALTGYYEQYF. The CDR3 DNA is TGTGCCAGCTCACCACCCGGTGCCCTTACAGGCTACTACGAGCAGTACTTC.

The rearrangement uses TRBV7-2 and TRBJ2-5, with 10 bases that match TRBD2. Per germline, CDR1 SGHTA and CDR2 FQGNSA. With 1 base clipped from V and 1 base from J, the junction kept 12 bases outside the gene matches. The CDR3 covers 19 residues. CDR3 sequence: CASSLVSASGSGGQETQYF. CDR3 DNA: TGTGCCAGCAGCTTAGTGTCGGCTAGCGGGAGTGGAGGCCAAGAGACCCAGTACTTC.

The CDR3 loop is CASSYVGTADYEQYF. The CDR3 DNA is TGTGCCAGCAGTTATGTCGGGACGGCTGACTACGAGCAGTACTTC. The chain carries TRBV6-2 or TRBV6-3 and TRBJ2-4; the D gene could be TRBD1 or TRBD2 (5 bases each). Judging by the DNA end, TRBJ2-7 fits better; the J call may be wrong. Per the germline V gene, CDR1 is MNHEY and CDR2 is SVGEGT. This CDR3 has 15 residues.